Presented here are 32 T cell receptor beta chains from one specimen sequenced in a study of metastatic and nonmetastatic thyroid tumors. TCRdb called clones again from the PCR reads with MiXCR. The sample contains some 10,000 clones, 9.5% to 13% of which appear only once. Not a single patient had been given any form of treatment at any point before undergoing thyroid surgery. Sequencing input: tumor tissue. The source of these receptors is a female donor with papillary thyroid cancer or a benign thyroid nodule (not recorded which). Some clones in this sample may be carry-over from other donors' samples.

By frequency in the sample, this clone is medium-sized. As DNA, the CDR3 is TGTGCCACCAGCAGAGAATCCGGCTCTGGGGCCAACGTCCTGACTTTC. Its protein is CATSRESGSGANVLTF. The chain has TRBV15 and TRBJ2-6; no clear D. The CDR3 consists of 16 residues. Trimming stripped 0 bases from V and 0 bases from J, with 6 bases between. Germline lookup yields CDR1 LNHNV and CDR2 YYDKDF (reference sequence).

This clone was observed a few times. The junction shows a germline mismatch at one end, possibly a read error. The CDR3 DNA sequence: TGTGCCAACAGCAGAAGCAGTACTAGCAATCAGCCCCAGCATTTT. Its protein product is CANSRSSTSNQPQHF. This chain connects TRBV15 to TRBJ1-5; D uncertain. Germline lookup yields CDR1 LNHNV and CDR2 YYDKDF (reference sequence). The CDR3 extends over 15 amino acids.

This clone is categorized as medium-sized (0.01 to 0.1%). The gene calls are TRBV6-1 and TRBJ2-7; D uncertain. V was cut by 2 bases and J by 7 bases, with 12 bases left in between. This CDR3 spans 13 amino acids. Germline V lookup: CDR1 MNHNS, CDR2 SASEGT. The chain's CDR3 is CASSESPGREQYV. DNA for the CDR3: TGTGCCAGCAGTGAAAGCCCCGGACGTGAGCAGTACGTC.

Within the sample, this clone is medium-sized. The gene calls are TRBV6-1 and TRBJ2-7, with 12 bases identical to TRBD1. The CDR3 runs to 15 residues. Germline V gene lookup returns CDR1 MNHNS and CDR2 SASEGT. Germline trimming cut 6 bases from V and 2 bases from J; bases unmatched to any gene: 5. The CDR3 loop is CASSRGTGGPYEQYF. The CDR3 DNA reads TGTGCCAGCAGCCGAGGGACAGGGGGCCCCTACGAGCAGTACTTC.

This clone was seen repeatedly, ten times or more. The chain has TRBV5-6 and TRBJ2-2; 11 bases fit TRBD2. The V and J ends lost 4 bases and 4 bases, in that order; junction bases with no gene match: 6. The CDR3 has 16 residues. In germline, CDR1 is SGHDT, CDR2 YYEEEE. CDR3 amino acids: CASSAPSGGFTGELFF. In DNA form, the CDR3 reads TGTGCCAGCAGCGCCCCTAGCGGGGGGTTCACCGGGGAGCTGTTTTTT.

By sample share, this clone is medium-sized. The rearrangement links TRBV6-6 to TRBJ2-2; the D is unclear. The germline gives CDR1 MNHNY, CDR2 SVGAGI (reference sequence). The CDR3 loop spans 16 amino acids. V was cut by 3 bases and J by 2 bases, with 13 bases left in between. The DNA of the CDR3 is TGTGCCAGCAGTTATTCCGGACGGGCAAACACCGGGGAGCTGTTTTTT. Its protein is CASSYSGRANTGELFF.

In this sample, this clone turned up a few times. This chain joins TRBV10-3 and TRBJ1-1, with 9 bases identical to TRBD1. V shed 4 bases and J 1 base; nucleotides not matched to a gene: 10. The CDR3 length is 17 residues. Germline CDR1 ENHRY, CDR2 SYGVKD. CDR3 nucleotides: TGTGCCATCAGTGGATCCGGACAGGGGCGGAAGAACACTGAAGCTTTCTTT. This sequence encodes CAISGSGQGRKNTEAFF.

This clone turned up a few times. The rearrangement links TRBV25-1 to TRBJ2-7, with D perhaps matching TRBD2 (5 bases). The CDR3 contains 16 residues. Germline CDR1 is MGHDK and CDR2 is SYGVNS. V gave up 3 bases and J gave up 8 bases, with 23 bases separating them. The CDR3 spells CASSDPPLAMGYQQYV. For the CDR3, the DNA is TGTGCCAGCAGTGACCCGCCTCTAGCTATGGGTTACCAGCAGTACGTC.

This clone was found many times. The rearrangement joins TRBV5-4 to TRBJ1-3; D is unresolved. The CDR3 loop spans 12 amino acids. V was cut by 4 bases and J by 7 bases, with 9 bases left in between. The germline V gene encodes CDR1 SGHNT and CDR2 YYREEE (reference sequence). CDR3 nucleotides: TGTGCCAGCAGCGCCGACGGTAACACCATATATTTT. This codes for CASSADGNTIYF.

In this sample, this clone turned up many times. The chain recombines TRBV29-1 with TRBJ2-3; D call uncertain. The CDR3 is 16 residues long. V lost 0 bases and J 0 bases, leaving 13 bases between the germline ends. From germline, CDR1 is SQVTM and CDR2 ANQGSEA. The CDR3 is CSVEESPGPSTDTQYF. The CDR3 nucleotides read TGCAGCGTTGAAGAATCCCCAGGCCCGAGCACAGATACGCAGTATTTT.

This clone was found many times. The chain combines TRBV25-1 with TRBJ1-5; D is perhaps TRBD1 (6 bases). The CDR3 extends over 12 amino acids. V was shortened by 2 bases and J by 7 bases, with 6 bases between the two germline ends. Per germline, CDR1 MGHDK and CDR2 SYGVNS. DNA of the CDR3: TGTGCCAGCAGTGAACAGGGGCAGCCCCAGCATTTT. Translating it yields CASSEQGQPQHF.

This clone was seen many times. The chain couples TRBV9 to TRBJ2-1, with 7 bases matching TRBD2. The CDR3 sequence is 16 residues long. Unmatched junction bases numbered 10, after V lost 1 base and J lost 6 bases. Germline-derived CDR1 and CDR2 are SGDLS and YYNGEE. CDR3 protein: CASSVTAGVGSNEQFF. For the CDR3, the DNA is TGTGCCAGCAGCGTAACCGCGGGAGTCGGGAGCAATGAGCAGTTCTTC.

The table lists this clone with many counts. V is TRBV7-9 and J is TRBJ2-3; possible D gene TRBD1, 5 bases. Germline V lookup: CDR1 SEHNR, CDR2 FQNEAQ (reference sequence). The germline V and J ends were trimmed by 0 bases and 4 bases, with 11 bases remaining between them. The CDR3 spans 15 residues. CDR3: CASSLAYGAADTQYF. The CDR3 DNA is TGTGCCAGCAGCTTAGCCTATGGGGCCGCAGATACGCAGTATTTT. Looking up the rest from reference TRBV7-9 and TRBJ2-3 gives the full variable domain: DTGVSQNPRHKITKRGQNVTFRCDPISEHNRLYWYRQTLGQGPEFLTYFQNEAQLEKSRLLSDRFSAERPKGSFSTLEIQRTEQGDSAMYLCASSLAYGAADTQYFGPGTRLTVL.

The sample holds many counts of this clone. The J gene is TRBJ1-5, the V gene TRBV18; no reliable D call. V lost 1 base to trimming and J lost 5 bases, with 9 bases between them. CDR1 KGHSH and CDR2 LQKENI come from the germline V gene. The CDR3 consists of 14 residues. The CDR3 DNA reads as TGTGCCAGCTCACCACTGAGGATAGATCAGCCCCAGCATTTT. It specifies CASSPLRIDQPQHF. Full variable domain (remainder filled in from reference TRBV18 and TRBJ1-5): NAGVMQNPRHLVRRRGQEARLRCSPMKGHSHVYWYRQLPEEGLKFMVYLQKENIIDESGMPKERFSAEFPKEGPSILRIQQVVRGDSAAYFCASSPLRIDQPQHFGDGTRLSIL.

For this clone: This sequence may be a read error, since a much larger clone differs from it by one base. The CDR3: CASSLARSWRYNEQFF. DNA of the CDR3: TGTGCCAGCAGCTTGGCGCGGAGCTGGAGGTACAATGAGCAGTTCTTC. V and J are TRBV5-4 and TRBJ2-1, with D maybe TRBD2 (5 bases). The V gene lost 0 bases and the J gene lost 4 bases, with 14 bases spanning the gap. CDR1 is SGHNT, CDR2 YYREEE, per germline (reference sequence). The CDR3 is made up of 16 amino acids.

Judged by abundance, this clone is medium-sized. The junction differs from germline at one of its ends, possibly a read error. The chain is built from TRBV24-1 and TRBJ1-2; no clear D gene. CDR3 length equals 12 residues. Per germline, CDR1 KGHDR and CDR2 SFDVKD. The chain's CDR3 is CATNDPGYGYTF. For the CDR3, the DNA is TGTGCCACCAATGATCCGGGGTATGGCTACACCTTC.

This clone has a count of ten or more. This chain connects TRBV7-8 to TRBJ2-1; TRBD1 matches at 7 bases. This CDR3 spans 13 amino acids. Germline loops: CDR1 SGHVS, CDR2 FQNEAQ. The J segment lost 5 bases and the V segment lost 5 bases, leaving 3 bases of the junction unmatched. The CDR3 region is CASSRTGNNEQFF. CDR3 in DNA: TGTGCCAGCAGCCGGACAGGAAACAATGAGCAGTTCTTC.

In its sample, this clone ranks as medium-sized. The chain has TRBV10-1 and TRBJ2-3; no clear D. V was pared by 0 bases and J by 3 bases, with 7 bases between. Looked up from germline, CDR1 is WNHNN and CDR2 is SYGVQD (reference sequence). This CDR3 has 14 residues. CDR3 sequence reads: CASSESGRTDTQYF. CDR3 coding DNA: TGCGCCAGCAGTGAGTCTGGGCGGACAGATACGCAGTATTTT.

This clone has only a few counts. Given a much more abundant clone one base away, this may be a read error. Other DNA sequences within the sample encode an identical CDR3. The chain joins TRBV4-2 to TRBJ1-3, with D maybe TRBD1 (5 bases). Per the germline V gene, CDR1 is LGHNA and CDR2 is YNFKEQ. CDR3 length: 19 amino acids. The CDR3, as DNA: TGTGCCAGCAGCCAAGACCCAGGTGGGGGGGTGTACTCTGGAAACACCACATATTTT. Its protein is CASSQDPGGGVYSGNTTYF.

This clone is termed medium-sized. The chain joins TRBV6-1 to TRBJ1-1; D unresolved. V was trimmed by 6 bases and J by 3 bases, leaving 5 bases between them. The CDR3 has 11 amino acids. Germline assignment: CDR1 MNHNS and CDR2 SASEGT. In nucleotides, the CDR3 is TGTGCCAGCAGCCGAGACACTGAAGCTTTCTTT. The encoded protein is CASSRDTEAFF.

This clone was detected ten times or more. A single base separates this from a much larger clone, so it may be a read error. The chain employs TRBV7-9 and TRBJ1-6; D is undetermined. CDR3 length: 12 amino acids. CDR1 and CDR2 (germline): SEHNR, FQNEAQ (reference sequence). Trimming cost V 6 bases and J 8 bases, with 8 bases left between them. CDR3 DNA: TGTGCCAGCAGAATAGCGGATTCACCCCTCCACTTT. Translated, it gives CASRIADSPLHF.

This clone was found many times. The chain combines TRBV19 with TRBJ2-2; D is perhaps TRBD2 (5 bases). The ends were cut back, 2 bases at V and 1 base at J, with 23 bases in the middle. Germline CDR1 and CDR2: LNHDA and SQIVND (reference sequence). The CDR3 totals 20 residues. CDR3 DNA sequence: TGTGCCAGTAGTATATTACCCCGCTACACTAGTTTAGGGAACACCGGGGAGCTGTTTTTT. This codes for CASSILPRYTSLGNTGELFF.

This clone appeared many times. V gene TRBV5-1 combines with J gene TRBJ2-2, with a possible D match to TRBD2 (5 bases). This CDR3 region has 14 residues. V was shortened by 4 bases and J by 7 bases, with 14 bases between the two germline ends. The germline V gene has CDR1 SGHRS and CDR2 YFSETQ. CDR3 sequence: CASSPKAVDGELFF. The CDR3 DNA sequence: TGCGCCAGCAGCCCGAAAGCGGTGGACGGGGAGCTGTTTTTT.

At least ten counts were recorded for this clone. The genes are TRBV3-1 and TRBJ1-6, with 7 bases identical to TRBD1. The CDR3 loop spans 14 amino acids. V trimming: 7 bases; J trimming: 7 bases; junction bases outside the gene matches: 7. Germline loops: CDR1 LGHDT, CDR2 YNNKEL (reference sequence). The CDR3 is CASTNRGGNSPLHF. CDR3 bases: TGTGCCAGCACGAACAGGGGAGGCAATTCACCCCTCCACTTT. The full variable domain, in which reference TRBV3-1 and TRBJ1-6 provide the parts outside the CDR3, is DTAVSQTPKYLVTQMGNDKSIKCEQNLGHDTMYWYKQDSKKFLKIMFSYNNKELIINETVPNRFSPKSPDKAHLNLHINSLELGDSAVYFCASTNRGGNSPLHFGNGTRLTVT.

There are many counts of this clone. CDR3 in DNA: TGTGCCAGCAGCTCAGCCAGGGGGGTTGGCAATGAGCAGTTCTTC. Its translation is CASSSARGVGNEQFF. The J gene is TRBJ2-1, the V gene TRBV7-3; tentatively, D is TRBD1 (7 bases). This CDR3 spans 15 amino acids. V was shortened by 4 bases and J by 6 bases, with 16 bases between the two germline ends. Germline-derived CDR1 and CDR2 are SGHTA and FQGTGA.

The chain couples TRBV9 to TRBJ1-1; D remains ambiguous. The CDR3 loop spans 15 amino acids. Trimming left V 0 bases short and J 1 base short, with 10 bases between. Germline lookup yields CDR1 SGDLS and CDR2 YYNGEE. CDR3 bases: TGTGCCAGCAGCGTAGGAGCGACCCCGAACACTGAAGCTTTCTTT. Amino acid sequence: CASSVGATPNTEAFF.

This clone came up many times. This may be a read error, as it is one base from a much larger clone. This chain links TRBV28 with TRBJ2-2; D gene unclear. The CDR3 contains 12 residues. Per the germline V gene, CDR1 is MDHEN and CDR2 is SYDVKM. Trimming pared 7 bases from V and 8 bases from J, leaving 11 bases between. The CDR3 sequence: CASTIRWGELFF. The CDR3 DNA follows: TGTGCCAGCACAATACGCTGGGGGGAGCTGTTTTTT.

This clone was recorded at least ten times. At one end the junction does not follow the germline gene, possibly because of a read error. The chain links TRBV30 to TRBJ1-1; D call uncertain. This CDR3 is built from 12 residues. Germline values: CDR1 GTSNPN, CDR2 SVGIG (reference sequence). The CDR3 nucleotides read TGTGCCTGGAACCAAAAAGACGGGTATCGTCTCTTT. As protein: CAWNQKDGYRLF.

This clone was counted between two and nine times. One end of the junction fails to match germline, which may point to a read error. The chain has TRBV19 and TRBJ2-7; 7 nucleotides match TRBD1. CDR1 is LNHDA, CDR2 SQIVND, per germline (reference sequence). The CDR3 runs to 15 residues. The CDR3 here is CASSTLTGTPYEQYF. The CDR3 DNA is TGTGCCAGTAGCACCCTGACAGGGACCCCCTACGAACAGTACTTC.

This clone was recorded at least ten times. The CDR3 bases are TGTGCCAGTAGTATTATGGGGACAGGGCCCCAAGAGACCCAGTACTTC. It specifies CASSIMGTGPQETQYF. This sequence joins TRBV19 and TRBJ2-5; 9 bases are a match to TRBD1. Per the germline V gene, CDR1 is LNHDA and CDR2 is SQIVND (reference sequence). Trimming took 3 bases from V and 1 from J; bases not matched to a gene: 6. The CDR3 totals 16 residues.

This clone was picked up a small number of times. The gene calls are TRBV2 and TRBJ2-5; D might be TRBD1 (5 bases). The V gene lost 8 bases and the J gene lost 5 bases, with 18 bases spanning the gap. The germline V gene has CDR1 SNHLY and CDR2 FYNNEI. The CDR3 has 14 residues. This chain's CDR3 is CASGGHELGETQYF. In DNA form, the CDR3 reads TGTGCCAGCGGCGGACACGAGTTGGGTGAGACCCAGTACTTC.

By share of the sample, this clone is medium-sized (0.01 to 0.1%). The chain combines TRBV5-1 with TRBJ2-2; a possible D gene is TRBD1 (6 bases). CDR3 length: 14 amino acids. From germline, CDR1 is SGHRS and CDR2 YFSETQ. V was trimmed by 6 bases and J by 3 bases, leaving 12 bases between them. The CDR3 protein is CASNQGRDTGELFF. The CDR3 DNA follows: TGCGCCAGCAACCAGGGGCGGGACACCGGGGAGCTGTTTTTT.